This T cell receptor beta chain came from a study of cytomegalovirus exposure and HLA in healthy donors. Although they were nominally healthy when sampled, donors likely had unrecorded immune exposures. With 60 Vbeta and 13 Jbeta primers, the PCR was carried out. The data were produced by immunoSEQ multiplex PCR, yet TCRdb's version contains in-frame clones alone and is incomplete. The sample holds fewer than 85,000 clones. The CDR3 is made up of 14 amino acids. In germline, CDR1 is SEHNR, CDR2 FQNEAQ (reference sequence). With 6 bases removed from V and 2 bases from J, the gap between germline ends came to 13 bases.

This clonotype originated in a woman between 40 and 50 years old in good health and CMV-seropositive. The sequenced sample was PBMCs. The chain links TRBV7-9 to TRBJ1-1; unclear D gene. The CDR3 here is CASRQTFQNTEAFF. The CDR3 DNA is TGTGCCAGCAGACAGACCTTCCAAAACACTGAAGCTTTCTTT.